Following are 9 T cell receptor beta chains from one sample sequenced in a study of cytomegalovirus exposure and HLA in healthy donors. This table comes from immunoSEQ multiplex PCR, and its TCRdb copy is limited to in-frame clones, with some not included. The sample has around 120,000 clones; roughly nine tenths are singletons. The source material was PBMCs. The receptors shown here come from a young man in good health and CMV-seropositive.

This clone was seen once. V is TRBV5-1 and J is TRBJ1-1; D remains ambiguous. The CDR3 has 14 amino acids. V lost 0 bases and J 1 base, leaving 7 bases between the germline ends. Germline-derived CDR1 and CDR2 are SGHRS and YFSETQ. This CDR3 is CASSLGRENTEAFF. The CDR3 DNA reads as TGCGCCAGCAGCTTGGGTCGGGAGAACACTGAAGCTTTCTTT.

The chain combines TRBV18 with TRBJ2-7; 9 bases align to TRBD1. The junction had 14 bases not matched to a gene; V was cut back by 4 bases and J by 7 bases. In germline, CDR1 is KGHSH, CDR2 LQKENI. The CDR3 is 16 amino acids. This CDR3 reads CASSRTGASSLWEQYF. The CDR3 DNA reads TGTGCCAGCTCACGGACAGGGGCGTCCTCCCTGTGGGAGCAGTACTTC.

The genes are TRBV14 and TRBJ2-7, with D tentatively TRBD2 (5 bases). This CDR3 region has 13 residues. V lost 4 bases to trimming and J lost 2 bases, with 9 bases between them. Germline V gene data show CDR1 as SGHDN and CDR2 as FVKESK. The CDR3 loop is CASSREYAYEQYF. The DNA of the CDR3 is TGTGCCAGCAGCCGGGAGTACGCCTACGAGCAGTACTTC.

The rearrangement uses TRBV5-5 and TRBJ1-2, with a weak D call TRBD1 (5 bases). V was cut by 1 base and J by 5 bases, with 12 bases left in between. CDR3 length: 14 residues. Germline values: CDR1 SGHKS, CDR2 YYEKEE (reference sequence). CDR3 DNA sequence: TGTGCCAGCAGCTTGTCAGGGACTGGGTATGGCTACACCTTC. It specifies CASSLSGTGYGYTF.

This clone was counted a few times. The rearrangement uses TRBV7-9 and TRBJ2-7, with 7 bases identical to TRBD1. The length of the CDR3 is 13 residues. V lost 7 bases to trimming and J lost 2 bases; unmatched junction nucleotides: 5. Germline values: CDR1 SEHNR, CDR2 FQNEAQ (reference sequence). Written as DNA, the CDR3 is TGTGCCAGCACGGGACAGAGTACCTACGAGCAGTACTTC. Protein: CASTGQSTYEQYF.

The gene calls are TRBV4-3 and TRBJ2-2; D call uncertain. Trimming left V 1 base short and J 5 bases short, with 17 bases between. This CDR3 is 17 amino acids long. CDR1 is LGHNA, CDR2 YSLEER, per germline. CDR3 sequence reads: CASSQGVNGGETGELFF. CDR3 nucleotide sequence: TGCGCCAGCAGCCAAGGGGTTAACGGTGGAGAGACCGGGGAGCTGTTTTTT.

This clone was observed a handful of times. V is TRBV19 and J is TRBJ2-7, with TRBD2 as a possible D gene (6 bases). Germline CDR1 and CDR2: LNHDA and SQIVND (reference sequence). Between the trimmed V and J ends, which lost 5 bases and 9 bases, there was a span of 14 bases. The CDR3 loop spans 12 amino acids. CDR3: CASSAAGTGQYF. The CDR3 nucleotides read TGTGCCAGTAGTGCCGCCGGGACTGGGCAGTACTTC.

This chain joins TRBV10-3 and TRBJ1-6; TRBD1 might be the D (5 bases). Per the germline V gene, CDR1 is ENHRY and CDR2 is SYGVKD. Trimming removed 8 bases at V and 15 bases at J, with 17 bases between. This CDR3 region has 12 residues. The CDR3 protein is CAILGRDDLLHF. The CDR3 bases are TGTGCCATCTTAGGCAGGGATGATCTCCTCCACTTT.

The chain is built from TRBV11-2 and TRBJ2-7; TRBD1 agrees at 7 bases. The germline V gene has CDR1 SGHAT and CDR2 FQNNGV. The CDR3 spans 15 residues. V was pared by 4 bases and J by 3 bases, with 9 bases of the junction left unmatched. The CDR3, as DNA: TGTGCCAGCAGCTCGAAGGACAGGATTCTCTACGAGCAGTACTTC. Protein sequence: CASSSKDRILYEQYF.